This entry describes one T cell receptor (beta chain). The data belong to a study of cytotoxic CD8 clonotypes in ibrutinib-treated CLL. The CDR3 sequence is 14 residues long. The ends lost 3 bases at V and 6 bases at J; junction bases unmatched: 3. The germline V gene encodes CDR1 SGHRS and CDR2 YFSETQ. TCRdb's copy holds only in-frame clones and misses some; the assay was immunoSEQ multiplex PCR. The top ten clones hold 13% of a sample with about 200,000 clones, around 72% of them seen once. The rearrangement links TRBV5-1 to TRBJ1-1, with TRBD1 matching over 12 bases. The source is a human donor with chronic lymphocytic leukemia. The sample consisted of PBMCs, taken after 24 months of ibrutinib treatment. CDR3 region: CASSWDRGLPEAFF. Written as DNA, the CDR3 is TGCGCCAGCAGCTGGGACAGGGGGCTCCCTGAAGCTTTCTTT.